Here is one T cell receptor beta chain with its context. CDR3 length: 16 residues. Germline lookup yields CDR1 MGHDK and CDR2 SYGVNS. The V end was cut by 0 bases, the J end by 6 bases, with 15 bases between. The protocol was immunoSEQ multiplex PCR, while the TCRdb copy is restricted to in-frame clones and leaves out a portion. The sample lists 90,000 to 150,000 clones; about 85% were seen once. This sample was included in a study of T cell responses to AZD1222 COVID-19 vaccine. The material was peripheral blood, obtained on day 0 of AZD1222 vaccination. This chain links TRBV25-1 with TRBJ2-1, with no clear D. This receptor was identified in an adult in good health. The CDR3 spells CASSEYVGASGNEQFF. Here the CDR3 DNA reads TGTGCCAGCAGTGAATACGTGGGCGCCTCAGGCAATGAGCAGTTCTTC. The full variable domain, with the rest looked up from reference TRBV25-1 and TRBJ2-1, is EADIYQTPRYLVIGTGKKITLECSQTMGHDKMYWYQQDPGMELHLIHYSYGVNSTEKGDLSSESTVSRIRTEHFPLTLESARPSHTSQYLCASSEYVGASGNEQFFGPGTRLTVL.